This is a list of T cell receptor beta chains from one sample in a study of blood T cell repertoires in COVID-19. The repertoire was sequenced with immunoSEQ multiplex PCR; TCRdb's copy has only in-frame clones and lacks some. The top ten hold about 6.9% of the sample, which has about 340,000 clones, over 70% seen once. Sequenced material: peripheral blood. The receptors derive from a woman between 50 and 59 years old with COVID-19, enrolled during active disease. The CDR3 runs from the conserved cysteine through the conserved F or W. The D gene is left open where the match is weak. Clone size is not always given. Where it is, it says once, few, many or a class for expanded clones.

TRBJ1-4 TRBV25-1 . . TGTGCCAGCAGTAGGACAGAGGCTAATGAAAAACTGTTTTTT CASSRTEANEKLFF
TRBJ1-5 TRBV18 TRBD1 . TGTGCCAGCTCACCCTGGGACAGGGCCGGGGCTGAGCCCCAGCATTTT CASSPWDRAGAEPQHF
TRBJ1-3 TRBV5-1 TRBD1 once TGCGCCAGCAGCAGGACGGGACAGGGGTTTGTGAACACCATATATTTT CASSRTGQGFVNTIYF
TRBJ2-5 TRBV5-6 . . TGTGCCAGCAGCTTGGTCGGAGGGGAGACCCAGTACTTC CASSLVGGETQYF
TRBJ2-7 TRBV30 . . TGTGCCTGGAGTGTCGGGGGTAGCTCCTACGAGCAGTACTTC CAWSVGGSSYEQYF
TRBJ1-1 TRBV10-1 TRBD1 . TGCGCCAGCAAGGGACAGGTGAACACTGAAGCTTTCTTT CASKGQVNTEAFF
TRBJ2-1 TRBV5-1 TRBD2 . TGCGCCAGCAACGGACTAGCGGGAGAGGGGGACCAATGGGAGCAGTTCTTC CASNGLAGEGDQWEQFF
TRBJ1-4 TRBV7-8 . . TGTGCCAGCAGCTTGGGCTGGGGGAGACAGGATAATGAAAAACTGTTTTTT CASSLGWGRQDNEKLFF
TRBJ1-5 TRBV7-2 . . TGTGCCAGCAGCTTAGTTCTTAGCAATCAGCCCCAGCATTTT CASSLVLSNQPQHF
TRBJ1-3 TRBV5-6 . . TGTGCCAGCAGCCTGGCGGCGGTTTCTGGAAACACCATATATTTT CASSLAAVSGNTIYF
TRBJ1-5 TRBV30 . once TGTGCCTGGAGTAGGGACATCCTTAGCAATCAGCCCCAGCATTTT CAWSRDILSNQPQHF
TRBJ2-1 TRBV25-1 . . TGTGCCAGCAGTGATTGGGCAGTTCTAAGCAATGAGCAGTTCTTC CASSDWAVLSNEQFF
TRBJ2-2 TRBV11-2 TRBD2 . TGTGCCAGCAGCCCCTCCCCGACGGGGGGCACCGGGGAGCTGTTTTTT CASSPSPTGGTGELFF
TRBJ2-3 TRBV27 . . TGTGCCAGCAGTTCTCCCGTGGGCGCGTTTATCCCAGATACGCAGTATTTT CASSSPVGAFIPDTQYF
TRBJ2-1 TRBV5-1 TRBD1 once TGCGCCAGCAGCTCGGGACAGGGGACCTACAATGAGCAGTTCTTC CASSSGQGTYNEQFF
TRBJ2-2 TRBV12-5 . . TGTGCTAGTGGTTTGGTACAACTAGCCACCGGGGAGCTGTTTTTT CASGLVQLATGELFF
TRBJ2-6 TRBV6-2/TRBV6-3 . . TGTGCCAGCAGTTACACATTCCTCAGGGTAGCTGGGGCCAACGTCCTGACTTTC CASSYTFLRVAGANVLTF
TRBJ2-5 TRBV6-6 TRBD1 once TGTGCCAGCAGACCACAGGGGATCCAAGAGACCCAGTACTTC CASRPQGIQETQYF
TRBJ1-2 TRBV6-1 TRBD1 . TGTGCCAGCAGTTCCTACAGGGGCTTGGACTATGGCTACACCTTC CASSSYRGLDYGYTF
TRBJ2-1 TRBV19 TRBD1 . TGTGCCAGTAGTAACAGGGGGCACTACAATGAGCAGTTCTTC CASSNRGHYNEQFF
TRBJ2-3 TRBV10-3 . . TGTGCCATCAGTGACCTAAGCGGAGATACGCAGTATTTT CAISDLSGDTQYF
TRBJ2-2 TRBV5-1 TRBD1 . TGCGCCAGCAGCCCCGGGGACAGGGGGCGTGTCGGGGAGCTGTTTTTT CASSPGDRGRVGELFF
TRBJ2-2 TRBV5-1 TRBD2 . TGCGCCAGCAACCGAAGAGCGGGGGCGAACACCGGGGAGCTGTTTTTT CASNRRAGANTGELFF
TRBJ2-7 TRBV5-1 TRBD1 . TGCGCCAGCAGCTTAGAACAGGGGGCCTACGAGCAGTACTTC CASSLEQGAYEQYF
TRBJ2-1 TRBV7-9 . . TGTGCCAGCAGCTTAGCAGGCGGGAATGAGCAGTTCTTC CASSLAGGNEQFF
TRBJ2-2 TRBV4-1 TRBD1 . TGCGCCAGCAGCCGGAAACGGGGACAGGGATCGGACACCGGGGAGCTGTTTTTT CASSRKRGQGSDTGELFF
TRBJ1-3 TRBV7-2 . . TGTGCCAGCAGCTTCGACAGCTCTGGAAACACCATATATTTT CASSFDSSGNTIYF
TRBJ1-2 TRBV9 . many TGTGCCAGCAGCGTAGTTCCCGGCTCGGGCTATGGCTACACCTTC CASSVVPGSGYGYTF
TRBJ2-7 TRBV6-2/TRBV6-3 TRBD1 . TGTGCCAGCAGTCTTAGACAGGGGCACGTCTACGAGCAGTACTTC CASSLRQGHVYEQYF
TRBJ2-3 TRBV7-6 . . TGTGCCACCGCCCTTGGGTCCCGAGGGACAGATACGCAGTATTTT CATALGSRGTDTQYF
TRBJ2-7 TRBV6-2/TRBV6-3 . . TGTGCCAGCAGTCTACAGGGAGTGATGGGGAGCGAGCAGTACTTC CASSLQGVMGSEQYF
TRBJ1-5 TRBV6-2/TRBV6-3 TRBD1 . TGTGCCAGCAGTTACTCGACAGGGGCGGCGATTCAGCCCCAGCATTTT CASSYSTGAAIQPQHF
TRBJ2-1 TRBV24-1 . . TGTGCCACCAGTGATCCTGAAACTAGGAATGAGCAGTTCTTC CATSDPETRNEQFF
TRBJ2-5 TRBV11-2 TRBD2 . TGTGCCAGCAGCTTAGGTTCTCAAGCGGGAGGCCGTGAGACCCAGTACTTC CASSLGSQAGGRETQYF
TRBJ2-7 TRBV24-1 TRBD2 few TGTGCCACCAGTGACACTAGCGGGAGAATCCACGAGCAGTACTTC CATSDTSGRIHEQYF
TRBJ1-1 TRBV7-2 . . TGTGCCAGCAGCTTAAACACCAAGAACACTGAAGCTTTCTTT CASSLNTKNTEAFF